This T cell receptor (beta chain) was recovered during a study of blood T cell repertoires in COVID-19. Study at large: Both acute and convalescent COVID-19 samples were obtained from the United States, Italy and Spain. Nucleic acid was either cDNA or gDNA, and it came from T cells, B-cell-depleted T cells, or PBMCs.

Germline V gene sequence: CDR1 MNHNY, CDR2 SVGAGI (reference sequence). The J segment lost 3 bases and the V segment lost 5 bases, leaving 14 bases of the junction unmatched. CDR3 size: 18 residues. Original processing notes: Estimated nucleated cell counts came from reference gene primer amplification. Only in-frame clones appear in the TCRdb table, and some are missing; sequencing was by immunoSEQ multiplex PCR. The DNA gave D and trimming, while V, J and clone size come from that table. The table lists 60,000 or so clones, 90% of them singletons. Sequenced input: peripheral blood. The chain links TRBV6-6 to TRBJ2-1, with 9 bases aligning to TRBD2. This TCR was recovered from a man in his 60s with active COVID-19. The CDR3 DNA reads as TGTGCCAGCAGTCCGGGGTGGGAGGCGGGAGGGAGCTACAATGAGCAGTTCTTC. It specifies CASSPGWEAGGSYNEQFF.